The entry below describes one TCR beta chain. The antigen remains unidentified. Together with a sample-barcoded 5' primer, a J-beta primer mix was included in a second PCR lasting roughly 6 to 12 cycles. Each CDR3 protein gets one entry after TCRdb re-called the 5' RACE reads with MiXCR. The table shows some 800,000 distinct CDR3 sequences, with around a quarter occurring only once. This sample was taken from a study of blood T cells in healthy people across ages. Regarding the study as a whole: The study could not conclusively compare naive and antigen-experienced cells, given its unsorted PBMCs. Diversity estimates drawn from one million T cells were deemed underestimates.

The CDR3 is made up of 15 amino acids. Germline loops: CDR1 ENHRY, CDR2 SYGVKD. V shed 8 bases and J shed 8 bases, with 21 bases lying between them. The same specimen was also included in a second study, on T cells of mothers and their children. That source reports: For related and unrelated pairs alike, thymic selection shapes TCR recombination output similarly.

The receptor's source is a boy younger than 18 in good health. The sample taken for sequencing was blood. The chain couples TRBV10-3 to TRBJ1-4; no definite D call. This chain's CDR3 is CAIAQPGAGEEKLFF. CDR3 nucleotide sequence: TGTGCCATCGCTCAGCCGGGAGCCGGTGAGGAAAAACTGTTTTTT.